This TCR beta chain was captured by sequencing in a study of shared clonotypes between healthy human individuals. Study findings and constraints: Generation probability values for non-shared clonotypes were lower than those for clonotypes shared by all four donors. Naive subsets generally had larger estimated richness than memory subsets. It was expected that sequencing depth would affect clonotype sharing among donors.

This clone was recorded only once. The target antigen is unknown. Into CD45RA+ naive and CD45RA-negative memory subsets, the CD4+ cells were split. The CDR3 runs to 15 residues. Per germline, CDR1 SGHRS and CDR2 YFSETQ. With 2 bases removed from V and 6 bases from J, the gap between germline ends came to 18 bases. Libraries were prepared by immunoSEQ multiplex PCR; TCRdb keeps only in-frame clonotypes and omits some of them. The sample records around 1.1 million clones, around 77% being singletons. The clonotype was recovered from a man younger than 35 in good health. Some clones in this sample may be carry-over from other donors' samples. Sequenced input: memory CD4+ T cells from PBMCs. Subset described: CD45RA-negative fraction. The chain joins TRBV5-1 to TRBJ2-7; D tentatively fits TRBD1 or TRBD2 (6 bases each). This chain's CDR3 is CASSFNGGLSTEQYF. CDR3 nucleotides: TGCGCCAGCAGCTTTAACGGGGGCCTCTCGACCGAGCAGTACTTC.